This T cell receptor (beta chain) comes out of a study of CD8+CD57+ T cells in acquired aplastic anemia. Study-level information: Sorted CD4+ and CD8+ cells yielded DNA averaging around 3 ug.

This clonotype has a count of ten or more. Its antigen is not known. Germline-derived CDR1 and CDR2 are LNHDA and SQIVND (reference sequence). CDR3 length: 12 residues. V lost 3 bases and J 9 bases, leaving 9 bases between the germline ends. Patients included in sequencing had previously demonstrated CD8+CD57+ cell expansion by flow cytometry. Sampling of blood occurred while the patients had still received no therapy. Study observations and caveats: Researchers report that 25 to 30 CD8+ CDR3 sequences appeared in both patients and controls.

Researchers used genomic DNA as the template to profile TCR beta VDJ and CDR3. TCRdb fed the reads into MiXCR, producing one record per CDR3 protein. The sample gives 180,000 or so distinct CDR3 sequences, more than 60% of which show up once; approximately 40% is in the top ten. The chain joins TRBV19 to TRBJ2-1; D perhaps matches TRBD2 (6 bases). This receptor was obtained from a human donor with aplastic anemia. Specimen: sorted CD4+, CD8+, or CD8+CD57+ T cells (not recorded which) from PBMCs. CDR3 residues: CASSIGGLEQFF. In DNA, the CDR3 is TGTGCCAGTAGTATCGGGGGACTTGAGCAGTTCTTC.